The 27 T cell receptor beta chains reported below all come from one sample, sequenced in a study of CD8 T cells in Susac syndrome (dated by TCRdb to between 2018 and 2021). Receptor amplification or capture employed the immunoSEQ multiplex PCR assay. RNA was extracted with the RNeasy kit and roughly 0.5 to 1 ug was reverse transcribed using random hexamers. TCRdb ran its own pipeline on the public reads, namely fastp trimming at Q25 and MiXCR clone calling, and kept in-frame beta chains. Each CDR3 protein gets just one entry, which takes the most common genes and DNA from the rows behind it. This sample comprises 200,000 to 250,000 distinct CDR3 sequences, 85% to 95% of them detected only once. The top ten constitute 0.15% of the sample. Specimen: CD4+ T cells from PBMCs. The receptor set was obtained from a human donor with Susac syndrome.

The chain links TRBV3-1 to TRBJ2-5; TRBD2 agrees at 9 bases. Germline lookup yields CDR1 LGHDT and CDR2 YNNKEL (reference sequence). Unmatched junction bases numbered 11, after V lost 6 bases and J lost 3 bases. This CDR3 is built from 16 residues. The CDR3 protein is CASRGRAIAGEETQYF. The CDR3, as DNA: TGTGCCAGCAGAGGCCGCGCCATAGCGGGGGAAGAGACCCAGTACTTC.

The J gene is TRBJ1-2, the V gene TRBV6-5; D ambiguous. V shed 6 bases and J shed 4 bases, with 15 bases lying between them. Germline assignment: CDR1 MNHEY and CDR2 SVGAGI. There are 14 residues in the CDR3. The CDR3 protein is CASSPRGESYGYTF. The CDR3 nucleotides read TGTGCCAGCAGCCCGCGGGGAGAGAGCTATGGCTACACCTTC.

J is TRBJ1-3 and V is TRBV7-2; D gene unclear. The CDR3 sequence is 14 residues long. The germline V and J ends were trimmed by 0 bases and 4 bases, with 7 bases remaining between them. From germline, CDR1 is SGHTA and CDR2 FQGNSA. CDR3 protein: CASSLASVGNTIYF. The CDR3 DNA sequence: TGTGCCAGCAGCTTAGCGTCCGTGGGAAACACCATATATTTT.

DNA for the CDR3: TGCGCCAGCAGCTTCCAATTCGACAGGGGGCCCTACAATGAGCAGTTCTTC. Protein sequence: CASSFQFDRGPYNEQFF. V is TRBV5-1 and J is TRBJ2-1; 10 nucleotides align to TRBD1. The germline gives CDR1 SGHRS, CDR2 YFSETQ. The CDR3 consists of 17 residues. J gave up 2 bases and V 2 bases, and 7 bases lay outside the gene matches.

This clonotype was picked up one time. The V call is TRBV5-4, the J call TRBJ2-1; no clear D gene. Trimming cost V 4 bases and J 8 bases, with 13 bases left between them. Germline values: CDR1 SGHNT, CDR2 YYREEE (reference sequence). The CDR3 loop spans 13 amino acids. The CDR3 DNA follows: TGTGCCAGCAGCGAGGACCCGGGCGATGAGCAGTTCTTC. Residues: CASSEDPGDEQFF.

This chain joins TRBV24-1 and TRBJ1-1; 7 positions agree with TRBD1. Per the germline V gene, CDR1 is KGHDR and CDR2 is SFDVKD. The J segment lost 1 base and the V segment lost 5 bases, leaving 6 bases of the junction unmatched. The CDR3 is 15 residues long. The CDR3 here is CATSAVGQRNTEAFF. The CDR3 bases are TGTGCCACCAGTGCCGTGGGACAGAGGAACACTGAAGCTTTCTTT.

This clonotype was picked up one time. The chain joins TRBV4-3 to TRBJ2-5; D unclear. Trimming shortened V by 0 bases and J by 9 bases, and 17 bases separated the two germline ends. This CDR3 is 15 amino acids long. Per germline, CDR1 LGHNA and CDR2 YSLEER. CDR3 region: CASSQEHGLPTAQYF. The CDR3 bases are TGCGCCAGCAGCCAAGAGCACGGCTTGCCCACGGCCCAGTACTTC.

This chain connects TRBV30 to TRBJ1-4; 9 bases agree with TRBD1. Per germline, CDR1 GTSNPN and CDR2 SVGIG (reference sequence). This CDR3 has 18 residues. Losses at the gene ends were 3 bases for V and 7 bases for J; bases not matched to a gene: 18. CDR3 region: CAWRGQSRDRDGVEKLFF. Written as DNA, the CDR3 is TGTGCCTGGAGGGGCCAGTCCCGGGACAGGGATGGGGTTGAAAAACTGTTTTTT.

The genes are TRBV6-1 and TRBJ1-2; the D is unclear. Germline V gene sequence: CDR1 MNHNS, CDR2 SASEGT. This CDR3 comprises 15 residues. Trimming cost V 0 bases and J 6 bases, with 14 bases left between them. The DNA for the CDR3 is TGTGCCAGCAGTGAAGCCGCGCGCCTTACGAATGGCTACACCTTC. Amino acids: CASSEAARLTNGYTF.

The chain has TRBV9 and TRBJ2-4; 9 nucleotides match TRBD1. V shed 0 bases, J shed 7 bases, and the junction held 8 bases outside the gene matches. The CDR3 is 16 residues long. Germline V lookup: CDR1 SGDLS, CDR2 YYNGEE. In nucleotides, the CDR3 is TGTGCCAGCAGCGTAGGGGGACAGGGAGGAGTGAACATTCAGTACTTC. Translated, it gives CASSVGGQGGVNIQYF.

The rearrangement links TRBV6-2 or TRBV6-3 to TRBJ2-6; D ambiguous. Trimming shortened V by 6 bases and J by 4 bases, and 13 bases separated the two germline ends. The CDR3 spans 15 residues. Germline CDR1 is MNHEY and CDR2 is SVGEGT. CDR3 residues: CASSPPHWGANVLTF. The CDR3 DNA reads TGTGCCAGCAGCCCCCCTCACTGGGGGGCCAACGTCCTGACTTTC.

The chain employs TRBV28 and TRBJ1-2; perhaps TRBD1 as D (5 bases). Per the germline V gene, CDR1 is MDHEN and CDR2 is SYDVKM. Trimming stripped 10 bases from V and 13 bases from J, with 19 bases between. The CDR3 contains 11 residues. CDR3 residues: CATQGTGGSTF. Written as DNA, the CDR3 is TGTGCCACGCAAGGGACGGGGGGTAGCACCTTC.

The chain combines TRBV30 with TRBJ1-2, with 10 nucleotides matching TRBD1. The CDR3 sequence is 16 residues long. Trimming at V came to 2 bases and at J to 4 bases, leaving 10 bases not matched to a gene. Germline V gene data show CDR1 as GTSNPN and CDR2 as SVGIG (reference sequence). The CDR3 protein is CAWSLADRGILYGYTF. CDR3 bases: TGTGCCTGGAGTTTAGCGGACAGGGGGATACTCTATGGCTACACCTTC.

The chain recombines TRBV7-9 with TRBJ2-3; tentatively, D is TRBD2 (7 bases). The germline gives CDR1 SEHNR, CDR2 FQNEAQ (reference sequence). The V end lost 8 bases, the J end lost 0 bases, and 15 bases lay between the germline ends. This CDR3 comprises 15 residues. Here the CDR3 DNA reads TGTGCCAGCCAACGGGGGGCATATAGCACAGATACGCAGTATTTT. Protein sequence: CASQRGAYSTDTQYF.

In DNA form, the CDR3 reads TGCAGTGCCCGGCGGGGGGATGACTATGGCTACACCTTC. Protein sequence: CSARRGDDYGYTF. The V and J genes are TRBV20-1 and TRBJ1-2, with a tentative D call TRBD1 (5 bases). V lost 6 bases to trimming and J lost 3 bases, with 14 bases between them. Germline CDR1 DFQATT, CDR2 SNEGSKA (reference sequence). This CDR3 has 13 amino acids.

This sequence joins TRBV2 and TRBJ2-1, with 14 bases fitting TRBD2. This CDR3 region has 15 residues. Per germline, CDR1 SNHLY and CDR2 FYNNEI. V shed 5 bases and J 6 bases; nucleotides not matched to a gene: 3. The CDR3 is CASSSGTSGGNEQFF. CDR3 DNA: TGTGCCAGCAGTTCCGGGACTAGCGGGGGCAATGAGCAGTTCTTC.

The rearrangement uses TRBV3-1 and TRBJ2-7; no clear D gene. Per the germline V gene, CDR1 is LGHDT and CDR2 is YNNKEL (reference sequence). Trimming took off 2 bases at V and 2 bases at J, with 16 bases between the two ends. The CDR3 has 16 residues. The CDR3 region has the DNA TGTGCCAGCAGCCAATCGGCTAGTCAACTCCCCTACGAGCAGTACTTC. Protein product: CASSQSASQLPYEQYF.

J is TRBJ1-6 and V is TRBV3-1; 9 bases match TRBD1. Trimming took 4 bases from V and 8 from J; bases not matched to a gene: 9. The V gene's germline CDR1 is LGHDT and CDR2 YNNKEL (reference sequence). The CDR3 spans 16 residues. The CDR3 reads CASSPRTGANYSPLHF. CDR3 bases: TGTGCCAGCAGCCCCCGGACAGGGGCTAATTATTCACCCCTCCACTTT.

V usage is TRBV7-6 and J usage is TRBJ2-6, with TRBD1 matching 7 bases. CDR3 length: 17 amino acids. V was pared by 4 bases and J by 0 bases, with 6 bases of the junction left unmatched. Germline lookup yields CDR1 SGHVS and CDR2 FNYEAQ. CDR3 DNA sequence: TGTGCCAGCAGCTCTACAGGGGATCGCTCTGGGGCCAACGTCCTGACTTTC. This sequence encodes CASSSTGDRSGANVLTF.

V and J are TRBV18 and TRBJ1-4; a possible D gene is TRBD1 (5 bases). CDR1 is KGHSH, CDR2 LQKENI, per germline. The V gene lost 8 bases and the J gene lost 8 bases, with 18 bases spanning the gap. CDR3 length: 14 residues. This CDR3 reads CASRKGDSEEKLFF. CDR3 nucleotides: TGTGCCAGCCGAAAAGGGGATTCAGAAGAAAAACTGTTTTTT.

The V gene is TRBV5-4, the J gene TRBJ1-1; TRBD1 agrees at 8 bases. The CDR3 has 14 amino acids. CDR1 and CDR2 from the germline V gene are SGHNT and YYREEE (reference sequence). V dropped 4 bases and J dropped 4; count of bases not matched to a gene: 6. The CDR3 DNA is TGTGCCAGCAGCCGAGGACAGGGCAGCACTGAAGCTTTCTTT. Protein product: CASSRGQGSTEAFF.

CDR3 protein: CASSLGQYNEKLFF. The CDR3 bases are TGTGCCAGCAGCTTAGGACAGTATAATGAAAAACTGTTTTTT. The chain employs TRBV7-8 and TRBJ1-4; a weak D match, TRBD1 (5 bases). The CDR3 sequence is 14 residues long. V was clipped by 1 base and J by 4 bases, with 7 bases between them. Germline assignment: CDR1 SGHVS and CDR2 FQNEAQ.

The chain couples TRBV2 to TRBJ2-1, with no clear D. The CDR3 is 13 residues long. V lost 8 bases, J lost 6 bases, and 14 bases lay in between. From germline, CDR1 is SNHLY and CDR2 FYNNEI. CDR3 sequence (DNA): TGTGCCAGCGAATCGGATCTCGGCAATGAGCAGTTCTTC. Its protein is CASESDLGNEQFF.

This chain links TRBV9 with TRBJ2-7; 9 bases agree with TRBD1. This CDR3 is 15 amino acids long. The ends lost 5 bases at V and 3 bases at J; junction bases unmatched: 9. CDR1 and CDR2 (germline): SGDLS, YYNGEE. CDR3 in DNA: TGTGCCAGCAGTGCTTCGGGGACAGGGCTCTACGAGCAGTACTTC. Amino acid sequence: CASSASGTGLYEQYF.

This chain connects TRBV18 to TRBJ1-2; D unclear. The CDR3 is 14 residues long. Per the germline V gene, CDR1 is KGHSH and CDR2 is LQKENI. V dropped 3 bases and J dropped 4 bases, with 12 bases sitting between them. The CDR3 nucleotides are TGTGCCAGCTCACCGAATCCACAGACCTATGGCTACACCTTC. Residues: CASSPNPQTYGYTF.

The chain recombines TRBV19 with TRBJ1-1; perhaps TRBD1 as D (5 bases). V was pared by 4 bases and J by 0 bases, with 12 bases between. Germline V gene data show CDR1 as LNHDA and CDR2 as SQIVND (reference sequence). The CDR3 spans 15 residues. CDR3 loop: CASSTYSGVNTEAFF. Here the CDR3 DNA reads TGTGCCAGTAGTACTTACTCGGGGGTGAACACTGAAGCTTTCTTT.

The chain links TRBV6-1 to TRBJ1-5, with 8 nucleotides matching TRBD1. This CDR3 contains 20 residues. V was pared by 3 bases and J by 8 bases, with 24 bases of the junction left unmatched. The V gene's germline CDR1 is MNHNS and CDR2 SASEGT. The CDR3 is CASSDPRAGGEIGKWEPQHF. The CDR3 region has the DNA TGTGCCAGCAGTGATCCCCGGGCAGGGGGCGAGATCGGAAAGTGGGAGCCCCAGCATTTT.